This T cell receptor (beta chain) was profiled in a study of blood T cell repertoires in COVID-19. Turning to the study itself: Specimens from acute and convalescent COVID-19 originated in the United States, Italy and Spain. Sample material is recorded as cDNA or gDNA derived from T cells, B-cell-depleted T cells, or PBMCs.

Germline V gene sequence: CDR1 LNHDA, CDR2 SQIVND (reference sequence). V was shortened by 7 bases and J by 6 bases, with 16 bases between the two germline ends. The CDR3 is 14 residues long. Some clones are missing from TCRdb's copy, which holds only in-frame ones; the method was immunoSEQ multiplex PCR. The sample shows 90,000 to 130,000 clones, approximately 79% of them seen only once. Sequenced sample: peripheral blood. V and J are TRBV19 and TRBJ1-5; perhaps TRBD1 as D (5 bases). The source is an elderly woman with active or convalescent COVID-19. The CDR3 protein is CASTDWGDSQPQHF. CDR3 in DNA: TGTGCCAGTACCGATTGGGGGGATAGTCAGCCCCAGCATTTT. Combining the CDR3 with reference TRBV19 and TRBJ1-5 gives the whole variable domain DGGITQSPKYLFRKEGQNVTLSCEQNLNHDAMYWYRQDPGQGLRLIYYSQIVNDFQKGDIAEGYSVSREKKESFPLTVTSAQKNPTAFYLCASTDWGDSQPQHFGDGTRLSIL.